This T cell receptor beta chain originates from a study of cytomegalovirus exposure and HLA in healthy donors. It was with 60 Vbeta and 13 Jbeta primers that the PCR ran. The table came from immunoSEQ multiplex PCR; TCRdb's copy has only in-frame clones and leaves some out. The sample lists fewer than 150,000 clones, about four fifths occurring once. This CDR3 has 15 residues. Germline CDR1 SGHTS, CDR2 YDEGEE. The ends were cut back, 4 bases at V and 0 bases at J, with 14 bases in the middle. The V gene is TRBV5-8, the J gene TRBJ2-7; TRBD1 might be the D (6 bases). The clonotype originates from a man aged 30-40 years in good health and CMV-seronegative. The sequenced material came from PBMCs. CDR3 sequence reads: CASSHQGSLSYEQYF. CDR3 nucleotide sequence: TGTGCCAGCAGCCACCAGGGGAGCCTCTCCTACGAGCAGTACTTC.